The 28 T cell receptor beta chains below were found in one sample sequenced in a study of monozygotic twins with inflammatory bowel disease. Using the 5' RACE reads, TCRdb records one entry per CDR3 protein without DNA. The table for this sample gives hundreds of thousands of distinct CDR3 sequences. The sample taken for sequencing was blood. These receptors were collected from a human donor with ulcerative colitis or Crohn's disease, or a healthy co-twin of an affected twin (not recorded which).

The CDR3 sequence is CASSQVIGGSYNEQFF. V gene TRBV4-2 combines with J gene TRBJ2-1. This CDR3 has 16 amino acids. Germline CDR1 LGHNA, CDR2 YNFKEQ.

The chain uses TRBV13 and TRBJ2-1; TCRdb reports TRBD2, a call that lacks DNA to check it against. The germline gives CDR1 PRHDT, CDR2 FYEKMQ (reference sequence). The CDR3 is made up of 21 amino acids. The CDR3: CASSSYRIAGETIHSYNEQFF.

The gene calls are TRBV15 and TRBJ1-2; checking the TCRdb D call of TRBD1 is not possible without DNA. CDR1 is LNHNV and CDR2 is YYDKDF in the germline V gene (reference sequence). This CDR3 comprises 16 residues. CDR3: CATSRGSGHHNYGYTF.

The chain joins TRBV6-2 or TRBV6-3 to TRBJ2-1; TCRdb gives TRBD1 as the D gene, but with no DNA this cannot be confirmed. Germline V lookup: CDR1 MNHEY, CDR2 SVGEGT. This CDR3 has 14 amino acids. CDR3 sequence reads: CASTRAGATNEQFF.

The V call is TRBV28, the J call TRBJ2-2; TCRdb outputs TRBD2, but without DNA this stays unchecked. The CDR3 contains 16 residues. Germline V gives CDR1 MDHEN, CDR2 SYDVKM. The CDR3 spells CASRRRLAGAIGELFF.

The chain has TRBV7-2 and TRBJ2-7; with no DNA, the TCRdb D assignment of TRBD1 cannot be verified. The CDR3 sequence is 15 residues long. Germline V lookup: CDR1 SGHTA, CDR2 FQGNSA. CDR3 region: CASSTPGTGNYEQYF.

The chain links TRBV30 to TRBJ2-2. This CDR3 is built from 13 residues. Germline-derived CDR1 and CDR2 are GTSNPN and SVGIG (reference sequence). The chain's CDR3 is CAWSVQGVGELFF.

The CDR3 loop is CASSPPGLAFYNEQFF. This chain uses TRBV5-1 with TRBJ2-1; TCRdb returns TRBD2, unconfirmable since there is no DNA. Germline CDR1 is SGHRS and CDR2 is YFSETQ. CDR3 length: 16 residues.

This chain links TRBV27 with TRBJ2-2; TCRdb proposes TRBD1, but this gene call is untestable without DNA. The CDR3 runs to 14 residues. Germline V lookup: CDR1 MNHEY, CDR2 SMNVEV (reference sequence). The CDR3 loop reads CASRGTGLTGELFF.

J is TRBJ1-1 and V is TRBV28. Germline V gives CDR1 MDHEN, CDR2 SYDVKM. The CDR3 spans 12 residues. The CDR3 region is CATRDSVTEAYF.

This chain uses TRBV19 with TRBJ1-5. CDR1 LNHDA and CDR2 SQIVND come from the germline V gene (reference sequence). The CDR3 spans 16 residues. CDR3 amino acids: CASSTTGFGGNQPQHF. The whole variable domain, remainder taken from reference TRBV19 and TRBJ1-5, is DGGITQSPKYLFRKEGQNVTLSCEQNLNHDAMYWYRQDPGQGLRLIYYSQIVNDFQKGDIAEGYSVSREKKESFPLTVTSAQKNPTAFYLCASSTTGFGGNQPQHFGDGTRLSIL.

The gene calls are TRBV7-9 and TRBJ1-4; TCRdb lists TRBD1, though no DNA is available to test this call. The V gene's germline CDR1 is SEHNR and CDR2 FQNEAQ (reference sequence). This CDR3 is built from 14 residues. The CDR3 loop is CASSQDRVNEKLFF.

This rearrangement joins TRBV6-5 to TRBJ2-7; TCRdb calls TRBD1, which cannot be checked without DNA. CDR3 length: 15 amino acids. Per the germline V gene, CDR1 is MNHEY and CDR2 is SVGAGI. The CDR3 sequence: CASSFGSRTGVEQYF.

This chain joins TRBV18 and TRBJ2-7. Germline values: CDR1 KGHSH, CDR2 LQKENI. The CDR3 has 13 residues. The CDR3 sequence is CASSPPGFYEQYF.

The chain carries TRBV19 and TRBJ1-1; TCRdb proposes TRBD1, but this gene call is untestable without DNA. This CDR3 is built from 17 residues. CDR1 is LNHDA and CDR2 is SQIVND in the germline V gene (reference sequence). The CDR3 protein is CASSQKGAYDTNTEAFF. Variable domain in full (rest from reference TRBV19 and TRBJ1-1): DGGITQSPKYLFRKEGQNVTLSCEQNLNHDAMYWYRQDPGQGLRLIYYSQIVNDFQKGDIAEGYSVSREKKESFPLTVTSAQKNPTAFYLCASSQKGAYDTNTEAFFGQGTRLTVV.

The chain joins TRBV6-5 to TRBJ2-6; TCRdb returns TRBD2, unconfirmable since there is no DNA. CDR1 and CDR2 from the germline V gene are MNHEY and SVGAGI. CDR3 length: 16 residues. This CDR3 is CASSYRAISGANVLTF.

This chain connects TRBV5-1 to TRBJ2-1; the D call of TRBD1 rests on TCRdb alone, since no DNA is present to check it. CDR1 SGHRS and CDR2 YFSETQ come from the germline V gene. The CDR3 loop spans 13 amino acids. The CDR3 region is CASSPLDIVEQFF.

This chain uses TRBV4-1 with TRBJ1-1; the TCRdb call, TRBD1, lacks DNA for checking. There are 15 residues in the CDR3. Germline loops: CDR1 MGHRA, CDR2 YSYEKL. This CDR3 is CASSQTGRENTEAFF.

The genes are TRBV24-1 and TRBJ1-2. This CDR3 spans 14 amino acids. Germline CDR1 reads KGHDR; CDR2 reads SFDVKD. The CDR3: CATSDFRTNYGYTF.

This chain uses TRBV20-1 with TRBJ2-5; the TCRdb call, TRBD2, lacks DNA for checking. CDR1 is DFQATT, CDR2 SNEGSKA, per germline (reference sequence). The CDR3 runs 14 residues. The CDR3 region is CSALHSGGQETQYF.

The gene calls are TRBV5-1 and TRBJ1-4; TCRdb names TRBD1, which stays unverified in the absence of DNA. In germline, CDR1 is SGHRS, CDR2 YFSETQ. The CDR3 has 16 amino acids. CDR3: CASSLGQTTGEEKLFF.

This chain's CDR3 is CATTRGLDGYTF. The chain carries TRBV15 and TRBJ1-2. The length of the CDR3 is 12 residues. The germline V gene has CDR1 LNHNV and CDR2 YYDKDF (reference sequence).

The V gene is TRBV7-2, the J gene TRBJ2-1. The V gene's germline CDR1 is SGHTA and CDR2 FQGNSA. The CDR3 is 14 amino acids. CDR3 loop: CASSFQDTYNEQFF. Filled out from reference TRBV7-2 and TRBJ2-1, the complete variable domain reads GAGVSQSPSNKVTEKGKDVELRCDPISGHTALYWYRQSLGQGLEFLIYFQGNSAPDKSGLPSDRFSAERTGGSVSTLTIQRTQQEDSAVYLCASSFQDTYNEQFFGPGTRLTVL.

The rearrangement links TRBV4-2 to TRBJ2-1; TCRdb proposes TRBD1, but this gene call is untestable without DNA. Germline V CDR1 and CDR2: LGHNA, YNFKEQ. The CDR3 contains 15 residues. The CDR3 loop reads CASSQDGGRRGEQFF.

The V call is TRBV7-2, the J call TRBJ2-7; TCRdb's D call, TRBD2, is unchecked because there is no DNA. Per germline, CDR1 SGHTA and CDR2 FQGNSA. CDR3 size: 14 residues. CDR3 sequence: CASSTEGSSYEQYF.

The genes are TRBV5-1 and TRBJ2-7; lacking DNA, the TRBD1 call made by TCRdb goes unchecked. The CDR3 is made up of 14 amino acids. Germline CDR1 is SGHRS and CDR2 is YFSETQ. The CDR3 here is CTSSLGGQNYEQYF. The full variable domain, with the rest looked up from reference TRBV5-1 and TRBJ2-7, is KAGVTQTPRYLIKTRGQQVTLSCSPISGHRSVSWYQQTPGQGLQFLFEYFSETQRNKGNFPGRFSGRQFSNSRSEMNVSTLELGDSALYLCTSSLGGQNYEQYFGPGTRLTVT.

The chain links TRBV11-3 to TRBJ2-2; TCRdb indicates TRBD1, and absent DNA this call remains unverified. This CDR3 is built from 13 residues. Germline values: CDR1 SGHNT, CDR2 YENEEA. CDR3 sequence: CASTAGGPGELFF.

The V and J genes are TRBV7-8 and TRBJ2-3; absent DNA, TCRdb's TRBD1 call cannot be checked. Germline values: CDR1 SGHVS, CDR2 FQNEAQ. This CDR3 has 15 amino acids. The CDR3 loop is CASSVGTLSTDTQYF. The full variable domain, with the rest looked up from reference TRBV7-8 and TRBJ2-3, is GAGVSQSPRYKVAKRGQDVALRCDPISGHVSLFWYQQALGQGPEFLTYFQNEAQLDKSGLPSDRFFAERPEGSVSTLKIQRTQQEDSAVYLCASSVGTLSTDTQYFGPGTRLTVL.